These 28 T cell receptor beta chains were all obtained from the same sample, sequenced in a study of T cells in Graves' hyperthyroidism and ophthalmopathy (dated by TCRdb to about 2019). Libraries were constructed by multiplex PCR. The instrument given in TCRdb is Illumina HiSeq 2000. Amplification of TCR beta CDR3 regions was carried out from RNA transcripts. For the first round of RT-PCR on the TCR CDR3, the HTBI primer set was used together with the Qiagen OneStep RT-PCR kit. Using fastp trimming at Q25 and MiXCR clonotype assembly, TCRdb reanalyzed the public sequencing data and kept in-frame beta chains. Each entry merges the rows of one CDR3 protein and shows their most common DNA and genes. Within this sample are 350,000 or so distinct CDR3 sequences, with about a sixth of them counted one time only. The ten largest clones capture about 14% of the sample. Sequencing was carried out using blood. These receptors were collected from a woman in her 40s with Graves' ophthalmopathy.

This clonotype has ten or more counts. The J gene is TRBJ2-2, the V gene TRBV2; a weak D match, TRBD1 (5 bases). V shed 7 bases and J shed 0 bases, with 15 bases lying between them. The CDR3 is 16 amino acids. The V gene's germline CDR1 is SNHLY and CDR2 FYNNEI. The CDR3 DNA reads TGTGCCAGCAAGGGGCGGAGCTCGGCGAACACCGGGGAGCTGTTTTTT. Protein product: CASKGRSSANTGELFF.

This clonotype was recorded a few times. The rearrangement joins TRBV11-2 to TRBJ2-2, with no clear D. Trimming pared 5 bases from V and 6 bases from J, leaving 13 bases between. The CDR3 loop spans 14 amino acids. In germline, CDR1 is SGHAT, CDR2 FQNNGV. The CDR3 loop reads CASSPAWGSGELFF. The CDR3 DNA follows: TGTGCCAGCAGCCCCGCGTGGGGATCCGGGGAGCTGTTTTTT.

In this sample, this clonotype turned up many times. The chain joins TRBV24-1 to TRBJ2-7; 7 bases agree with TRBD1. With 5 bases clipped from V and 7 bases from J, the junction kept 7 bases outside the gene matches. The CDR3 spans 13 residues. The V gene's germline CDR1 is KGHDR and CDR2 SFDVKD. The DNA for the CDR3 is TGTGCCACCAGTGTCGCAGGGGGTCGAGAGCAGTACTTC. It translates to CATSVAGGREQYF.

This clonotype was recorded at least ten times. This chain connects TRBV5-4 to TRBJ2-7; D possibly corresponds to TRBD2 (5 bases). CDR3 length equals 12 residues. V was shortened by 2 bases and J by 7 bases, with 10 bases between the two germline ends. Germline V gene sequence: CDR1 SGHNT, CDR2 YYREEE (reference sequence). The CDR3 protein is CASSFGTREQYF. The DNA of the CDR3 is TGTGCCAGCAGCTTCGGAACTAGGGAGCAGTACTTC.

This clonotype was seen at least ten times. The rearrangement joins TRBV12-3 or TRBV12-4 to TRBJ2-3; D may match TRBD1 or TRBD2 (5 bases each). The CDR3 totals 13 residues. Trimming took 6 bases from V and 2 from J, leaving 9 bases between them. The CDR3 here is CASSFGTTDTQYF. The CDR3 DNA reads TGTGCCAGCAGCTTTGGGACCACAGATACGCAGTATTTT.

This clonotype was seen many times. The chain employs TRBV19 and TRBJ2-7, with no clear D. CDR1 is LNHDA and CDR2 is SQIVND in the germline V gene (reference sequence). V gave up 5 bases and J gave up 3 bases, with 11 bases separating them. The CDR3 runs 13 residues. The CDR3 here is CASSPTGYYEQYF. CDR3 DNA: TGTGCCAGTAGTCCGACGGGCTACTACGAGCAGTACTTC.

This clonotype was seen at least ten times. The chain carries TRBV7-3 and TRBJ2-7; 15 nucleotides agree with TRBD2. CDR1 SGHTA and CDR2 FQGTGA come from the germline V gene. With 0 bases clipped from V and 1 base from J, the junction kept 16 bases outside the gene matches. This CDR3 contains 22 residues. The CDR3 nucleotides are TGTGCCAGCAGCTTAACTGGCTCTGGGACTAGCGGGAGGCCCCTACGTTCCTACGAGCAGTACTTC. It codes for CASSLTGSGTSGRPLRSYEQYF.

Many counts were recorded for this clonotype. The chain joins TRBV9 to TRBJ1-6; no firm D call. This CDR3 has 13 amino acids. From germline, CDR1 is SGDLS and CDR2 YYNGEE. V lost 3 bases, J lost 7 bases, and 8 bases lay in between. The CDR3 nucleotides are TGTGCCAGCAGCGAGGCACCCAATTCACCCCTCCACTTT. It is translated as CASSEAPNSPLHF.

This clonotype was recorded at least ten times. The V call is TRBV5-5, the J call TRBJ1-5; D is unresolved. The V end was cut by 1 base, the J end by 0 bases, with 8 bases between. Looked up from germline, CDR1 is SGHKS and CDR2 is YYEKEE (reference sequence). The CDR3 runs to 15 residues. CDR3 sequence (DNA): TGTGCCAGCAGCTTGACCACGAATAGCAATCAGCCCCAGCATTTT. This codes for CASSLTTNSNQPQHF.

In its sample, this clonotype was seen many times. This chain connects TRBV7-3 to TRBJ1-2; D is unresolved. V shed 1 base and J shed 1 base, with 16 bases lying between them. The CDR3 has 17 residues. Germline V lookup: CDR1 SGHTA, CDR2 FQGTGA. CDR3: CASSLMPRAPFNYGYTF. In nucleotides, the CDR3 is TGTGCCAGCAGCTTAATGCCCCGGGCGCCCTTTAACTATGGCTACACCTTC.

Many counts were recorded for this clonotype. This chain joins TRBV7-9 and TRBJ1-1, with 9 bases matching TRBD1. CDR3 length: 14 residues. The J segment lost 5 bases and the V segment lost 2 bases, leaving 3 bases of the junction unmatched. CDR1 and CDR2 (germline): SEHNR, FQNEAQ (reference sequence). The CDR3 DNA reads TGTGCCAGCAGCTTACGGACAGGGGAGACTGAAGCTTTCTTT. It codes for CASSLRTGETEAFF.

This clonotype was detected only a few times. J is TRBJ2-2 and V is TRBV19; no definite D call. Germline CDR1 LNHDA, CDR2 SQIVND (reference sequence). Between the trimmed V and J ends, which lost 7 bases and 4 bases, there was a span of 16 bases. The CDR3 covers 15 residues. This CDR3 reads CASNLEGIPTGELFF. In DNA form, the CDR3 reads TGTGCCAGTAACCTGGAAGGTATCCCCACCGGGGAGCTGTTTTTT.

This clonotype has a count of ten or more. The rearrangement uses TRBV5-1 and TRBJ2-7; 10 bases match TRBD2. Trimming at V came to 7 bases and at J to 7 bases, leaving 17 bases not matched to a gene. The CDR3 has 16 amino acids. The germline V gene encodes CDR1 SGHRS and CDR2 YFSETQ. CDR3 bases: TGCGCCAGCTTGGGGACTAGCGAGAACCCTTTGGAGGAGCAGTACTTC. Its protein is CASLGTSENPLEEQYF.

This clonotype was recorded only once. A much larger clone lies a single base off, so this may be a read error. Here the CDR3 DNA reads TGTGCCACCGCGCGGATAGGGGGAGCAGAGACCCAGTACTTC. Translated, it gives CATARIGGAETQYF. V gene TRBV24-1 combines with J gene TRBJ2-5, with D possibly being TRBD1 (6 bases). The length of the CDR3 is 14 residues. V was shortened by 9 bases and J by 4 bases, with 17 bases between the two germline ends. Germline lookup yields CDR1 KGHDR and CDR2 SFDVKD.

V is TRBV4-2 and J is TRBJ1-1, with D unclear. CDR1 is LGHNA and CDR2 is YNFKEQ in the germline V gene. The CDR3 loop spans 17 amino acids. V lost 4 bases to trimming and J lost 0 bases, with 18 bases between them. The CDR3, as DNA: TGTGCCAGCAGCCTCCATGGGCGGGTAGTCATGAACACTGAAGCTTTCTTT. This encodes CASSLHGRVVMNTEAFF.

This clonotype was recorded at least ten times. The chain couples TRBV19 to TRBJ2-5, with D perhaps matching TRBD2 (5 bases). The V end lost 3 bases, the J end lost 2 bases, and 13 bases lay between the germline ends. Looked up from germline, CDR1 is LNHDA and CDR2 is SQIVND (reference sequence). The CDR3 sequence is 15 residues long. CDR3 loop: CASSIRRQVQETQYF. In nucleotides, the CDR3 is TGTGCCAGTAGTATTCGGAGGCAGGTACAAGAGACCCAGTACTTC.

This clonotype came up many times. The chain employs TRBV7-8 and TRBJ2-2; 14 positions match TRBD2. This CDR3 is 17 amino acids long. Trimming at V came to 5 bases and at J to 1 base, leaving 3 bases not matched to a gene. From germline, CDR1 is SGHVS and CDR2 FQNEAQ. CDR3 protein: CASSRGLAGGNTGELFF. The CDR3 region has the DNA TGTGCCAGCAGCCGAGGACTAGCGGGAGGGAACACCGGGGAGCTGTTTTTT.

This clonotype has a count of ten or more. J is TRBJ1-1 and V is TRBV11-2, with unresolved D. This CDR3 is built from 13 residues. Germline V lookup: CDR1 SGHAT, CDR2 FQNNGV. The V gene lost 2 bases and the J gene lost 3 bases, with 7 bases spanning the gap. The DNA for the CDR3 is TGTGCCAGCAGCTTATTGGTCCACACTGAAGCTTTCTTT. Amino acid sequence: CASSLLVHTEAFF.

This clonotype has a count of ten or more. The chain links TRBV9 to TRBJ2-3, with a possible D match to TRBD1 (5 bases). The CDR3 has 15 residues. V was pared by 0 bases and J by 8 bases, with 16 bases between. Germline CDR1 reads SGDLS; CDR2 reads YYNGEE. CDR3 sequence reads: CASSVVGRPGSTQYF. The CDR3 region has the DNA TGTGCCAGCAGCGTAGTGGGGCGGCCGGGTAGTACGCAGTATTTT.

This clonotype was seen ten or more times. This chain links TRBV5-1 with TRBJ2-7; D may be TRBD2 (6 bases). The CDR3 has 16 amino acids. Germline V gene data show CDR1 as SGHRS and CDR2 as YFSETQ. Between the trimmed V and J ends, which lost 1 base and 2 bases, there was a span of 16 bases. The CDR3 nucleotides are TGCGCCAGCAGCTTGTTTTGGCGGGAAGGGACCTACGAGCAGTACTTC. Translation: CASSLFWREGTYEQYF.

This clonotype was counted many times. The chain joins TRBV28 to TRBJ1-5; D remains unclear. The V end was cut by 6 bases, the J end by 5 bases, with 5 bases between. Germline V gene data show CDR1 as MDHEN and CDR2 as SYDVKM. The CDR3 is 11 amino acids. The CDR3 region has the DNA TGTGCCAGCAGCAAATATCAGCCCCAGCATTTT. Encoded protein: CASSKYQPQHF. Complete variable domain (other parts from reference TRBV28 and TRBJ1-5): DVKVTQSSRYLVKRTGEKVFLECVQDMDHENMFWYRQDPGLGLRLIYFSYDVKMKEKGDIPEGYSVSREKKERFSLILESASTNQTSMYLCASSKYQPQHFGDGTRLSIL.

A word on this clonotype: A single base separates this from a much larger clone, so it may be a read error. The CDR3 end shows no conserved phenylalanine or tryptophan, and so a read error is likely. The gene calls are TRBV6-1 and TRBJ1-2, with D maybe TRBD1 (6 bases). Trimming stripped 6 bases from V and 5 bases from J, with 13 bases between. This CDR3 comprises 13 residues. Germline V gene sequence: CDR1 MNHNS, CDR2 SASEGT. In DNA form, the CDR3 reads TGTGCCAGCAGGCGGGGGGCGCGGTATGGCTACACCATC. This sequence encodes CASRRGARYGYTI.

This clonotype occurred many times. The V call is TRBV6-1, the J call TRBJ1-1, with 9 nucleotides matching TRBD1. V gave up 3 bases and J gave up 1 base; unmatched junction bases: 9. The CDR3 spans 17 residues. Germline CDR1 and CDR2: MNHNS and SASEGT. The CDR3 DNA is TGTGCCAGCAGTGAGGGGGCCCACAGGGGGCGGAACACTGAAGCTTTCTTT. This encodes CASSEGAHRGRNTEAFF.

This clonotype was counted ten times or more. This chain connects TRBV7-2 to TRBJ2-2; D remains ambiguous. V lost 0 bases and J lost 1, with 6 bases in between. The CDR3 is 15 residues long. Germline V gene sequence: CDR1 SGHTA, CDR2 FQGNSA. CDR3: CTSSLARLNTGELFF. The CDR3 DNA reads TGTACCAGCAGCTTAGCTCGGTTGAACACCGGGGAGCTGTTTTTT.

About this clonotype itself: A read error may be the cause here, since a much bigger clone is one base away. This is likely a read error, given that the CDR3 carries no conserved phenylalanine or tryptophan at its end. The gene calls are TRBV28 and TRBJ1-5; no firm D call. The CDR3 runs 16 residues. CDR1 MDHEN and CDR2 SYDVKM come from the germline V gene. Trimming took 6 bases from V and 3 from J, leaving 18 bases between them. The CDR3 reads CASSPRGTGVNQPQHL. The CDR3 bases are TGTGCCAGCAGCCCTCGGGGTACCGGAGTCAATCAGCCCCAGCATCTT.

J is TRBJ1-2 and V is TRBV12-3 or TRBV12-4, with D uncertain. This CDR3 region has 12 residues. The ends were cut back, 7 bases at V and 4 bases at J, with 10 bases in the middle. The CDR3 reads CASTLGSYGYTF. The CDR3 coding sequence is TGTGCCAGCACCCTCGGTAGCTATGGCTACACCTTC.

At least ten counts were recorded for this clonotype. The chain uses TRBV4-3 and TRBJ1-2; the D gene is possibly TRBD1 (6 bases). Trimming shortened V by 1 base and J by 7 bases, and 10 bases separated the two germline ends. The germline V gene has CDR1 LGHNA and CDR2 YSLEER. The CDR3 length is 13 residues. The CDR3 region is CASSQVLQGGYTF. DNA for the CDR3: TGCGCCAGCAGCCAAGTTCTACAGGGTGGCTACACCTTC.

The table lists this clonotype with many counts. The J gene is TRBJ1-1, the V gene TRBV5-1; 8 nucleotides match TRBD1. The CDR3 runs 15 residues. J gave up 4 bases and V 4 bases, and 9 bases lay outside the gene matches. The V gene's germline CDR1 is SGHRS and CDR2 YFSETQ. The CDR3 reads CASSAGQGFGTEAFF. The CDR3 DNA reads TGCGCCAGCAGCGCTGGACAGGGCTTTGGCACTGAAGCTTTCTTT.